What follows is one T cell receptor beta chain and its context. Its antigen is still unknown. The record originates from a study of cytomegalovirus exposure and HLA in healthy donors. Study-wide points: A list of approximately 160 TCR beta chains associated with cytomegalovirus was given.

J was trimmed by 2 bases and V by 0 bases; bases with no gene match: 12. From germline, CDR1 is SGHAT and CDR2 FQNNGV. This CDR3 has 18 amino acids. PCR was performed using 60 Vbeta and 13 Jbeta primers. Clones were read by immunoSEQ multiplex PCR, and TCRdb kept only the in-frame ones, dropping some. The table lists around 77,000 clones. This sequence was found in a man in his forties or fifties in good health and CMV-seropositive. V usage is TRBV11-2 and J usage is TRBJ2-7; 8 nucleotides agree with TRBD2. The sample consisted of PBMCs. CDR3 sequence reads: CASSLDGGGRMITYEQYF. The CDR3 region has the DNA TGTGCCAGCAGCTTAGATGGGGGCGGGAGGATGATCACCTACGAGCAGTACTTC.